The 8 T cell receptor beta chains listed next were all sequenced from one sample in a study of CD8 T cells in ankylosing spondylitis. Study results and caveats: Blood of patients with ankylosing spondylitis appeared to be characterized by a TCR beta motif of about 8 highly homologous variants.

Each CDR3 protein is one row after TCRdb ran MiXCR on the 5' RACE reads. This table holds fewer than 500,000 distinct CDR3 sequences, 20% to 30% found once. Their recognized antigens are unknown. Sequenced: blood, either unsorted or a sorted T cell fraction (not recorded which). The receptors were gathered from a male donor with ankylosing spondylitis.

This clonotype was seen only a few times. The V gene is TRBV5-1, the J gene TRBJ2-1; no clear D gene. This CDR3 spans 14 amino acids. V dropped 4 bases and J dropped 4 bases, with 12 bases sitting between them. Germline CDR1 and CDR2: SGHRS and YFSETQ. This chain's CDR3 is CASSTLGLYNEQFF. As DNA, the CDR3 is TGCGCCAGCAGCACGTTAGGGCTATACAATGAGCAGTTCTTC.

This clonotype was seen more than once but under ten times. J is TRBJ2-1 and V is TRBV20-1; no clear D. Germline V lookup: CDR1 DFQATT, CDR2 SNEGSKA (reference sequence). This CDR3 region has 12 residues. V was shortened by 5 bases and J by 5 bases, with 10 bases between the two germline ends. The CDR3: CSALDQNNEQFF. The CDR3 DNA follows: TGCAGTGCTCTGGACCAGAACAATGAGCAGTTCTTC.

The chain uses TRBV18 and TRBJ2-5, with TRBD1 matching over 7 bases. V was pared by 5 bases and J by 5 bases, with 8 bases of the junction left unmatched. There are 14 residues in the CDR3. CDR1 and CDR2 from the germline V gene are KGHSH and LQKENI. The CDR3 DNA follows: TGTGCCAGCTCATGGGACAGCGAGACGGAGACCCAGTACTTC. It codes for CASSWDSETETQYF.

This clonotype was observed a few times. The gene calls are TRBV20-1 and TRBJ2-1, with 10 bases fitting TRBD2. The germline CDR1 and CDR2 sequences are DFQATT and SNEGSKA (reference sequence). There are 15 residues in the CDR3. With 5 bases clipped from V and 3 bases from J, the junction kept 7 bases outside the gene matches. DNA of the CDR3: TGCAGTGCTGCTAGCGGGAGTTCGTACTACAATGAGCAGTTCTTC. It encodes CSAASGSSYYNEQFF.

The rearrangement joins TRBV5-1 to TRBJ2-1; D gene uncertain. Germline CDR1 SGHRS, CDR2 YFSETQ. Trimming pared 5 bases from V and 8 bases from J, leaving 11 bases between. This CDR3 contains 12 residues. The CDR3 is CASREMGDEQFF. The CDR3 bases are TGCGCCAGCAGGGAAATGGGCGATGAGCAGTTCTTC.

V gene TRBV5-1 combines with J gene TRBJ1-5; 9 bases map to TRBD1. The germline V gene encodes CDR1 SGHRS and CDR2 YFSETQ. The CDR3 is made up of 15 amino acids. V lost 2 bases, J lost 7 bases, and 7 bases stayed unmatched. The CDR3 reads CASSFLQGARQPQHF. The CDR3 DNA follows: TGCGCCAGCAGCTTTTTACAGGGGGCGAGACAGCCCCAGCATTTT. Using reference TRBV5-1 and TRBJ1-5 for the parts outside the CDR3, the full variable domain is KAGVTQTPRYLIKTRGQQVTLSCSPISGHRSVSWYQQTPGQGLQFLFEYFSETQRNKGNFPGRFSGRQFSNSRSEMNVSTLELGDSALYLCASSFLQGARQPQHFGDGTRLSIL.

This clonotype was observed a handful of times. The chain employs TRBV30 and TRBJ1-5, with a tentative D call TRBD1 (6 bases). Germline-derived CDR1 and CDR2 are GTSNPN and SVGIG (reference sequence). This CDR3 has 13 residues. Trimming stripped 7 bases from V and 2 bases from J, with 12 bases between. Here the CDR3 reads CALKQGGNQPQHF. In DNA, the CDR3 is TGTGCCTTGAAACAGGGTGGCAATCAGCCCCAGCATTTT.

This clonotype appeared many times. J is TRBJ1-2 and V is TRBV7-8; 7 bases agree with TRBD1. Germline loops: CDR1 SGHVS, CDR2 FQNEAQ. CDR3 length: 16 residues. V shed 0 bases and J 0 bases; nucleotides not matched to a gene: 4. The CDR3 is CASSLAGGEANYGYTF. CDR3 DNA: TGTGCCAGCAGCTTAGCAGGGGGCGAAGCTAACTATGGCTACACCTTC.